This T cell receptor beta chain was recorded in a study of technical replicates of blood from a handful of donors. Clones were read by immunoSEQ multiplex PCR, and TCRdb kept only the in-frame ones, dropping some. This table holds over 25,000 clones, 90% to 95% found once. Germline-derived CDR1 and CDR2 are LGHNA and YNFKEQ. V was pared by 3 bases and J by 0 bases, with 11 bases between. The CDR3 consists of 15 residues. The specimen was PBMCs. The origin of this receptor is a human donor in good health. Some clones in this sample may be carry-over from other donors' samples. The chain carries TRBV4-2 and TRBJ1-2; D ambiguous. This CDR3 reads CASSQSRKANYGYTF. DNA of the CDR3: TGTGCCAGCAGCCAGTCGAGAAAAGCTAACTATGGCTACACCTTC.